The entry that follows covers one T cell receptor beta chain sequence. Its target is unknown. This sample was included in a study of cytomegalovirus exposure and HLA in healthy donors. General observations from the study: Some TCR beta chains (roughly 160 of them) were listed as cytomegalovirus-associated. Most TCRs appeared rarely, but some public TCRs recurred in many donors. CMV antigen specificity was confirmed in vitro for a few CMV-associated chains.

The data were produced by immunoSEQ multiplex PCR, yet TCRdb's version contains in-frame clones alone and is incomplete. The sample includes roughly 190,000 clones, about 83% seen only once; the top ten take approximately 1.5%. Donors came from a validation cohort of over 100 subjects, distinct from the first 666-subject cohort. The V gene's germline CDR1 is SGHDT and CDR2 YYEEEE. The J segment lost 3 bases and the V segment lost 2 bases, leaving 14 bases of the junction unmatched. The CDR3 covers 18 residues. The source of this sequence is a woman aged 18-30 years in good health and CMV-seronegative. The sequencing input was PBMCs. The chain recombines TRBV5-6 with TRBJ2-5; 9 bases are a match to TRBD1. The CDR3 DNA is TGTGCCAGCAGCTTCCCCGGGACAGGGAATTTTGGGGAAGAGACCCAGTACTTC. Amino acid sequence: CASSFPGTGNFGEETQYF.